This T cell receptor (beta chain) was identified during a study of glioma-infiltrating T cells after dendritic cell vaccination. Study background: Samples are from glioblastoma patients in Phase I and II dendritic cell vaccine trials. Dendritic cell vaccine was injected intradermally three times, biweekly.

Germline CDR1 reads SQVTM; CDR2 reads ANQGSEA. This CDR3 has 11 amino acids. The V gene lost 8 bases and the J gene lost 0 bases, with 8 bases spanning the gap. Sequencing was performed with immunoSEQ multiplex PCR; in TCRdb, only in-frame clones are kept and a portion is missing. The sample has roughly 60,000 clones; roughly 86% are singletons. The time point is: after dendritic cell vaccination, including at tumor progression/relapse. The gene calls are TRBV29-1 and TRBJ2-7; D unresolved. Here the sequenced sample was blood, taken after dendritic cell vaccination. The clonotype was recovered from a human donor with glioblastoma. The CDR3 is CSYSTSYEQYF. CDR3 bases: TGCAGCTACAGTACCTCCTACGAGCAGTACTTC.